Included here is one T cell receptor (beta chain) sequence, with context. Its target is not known. The CDR3 runs 16 residues. Germline values: CDR1 SGHTA, CDR2 FQGNSA. Trimming removed 5 bases at V and 5 bases at J, with 20 bases between. The entry originates in a study of T cell repertoires in aging, cancer and after chemotherapy. Whole-study context: Clear clonal overlap appeared across healthy donor samples taken over several months to years. The full dataset contained around 8.2 million TCR reads. Study-level results: The repertoire data cannot show anything about immunological memory following chemotherapy.

The template was genomic DNA from peripheral blood, not RNA. TRB rearrangements spanning V, D and J were amplified using mixed TRB-A/B primers. TCRdb re-called the multiplex PCR reads with MiXCR, one entry per CDR3 protein. This sample carries some 5,200 distinct CDR3 sequences, roughly a quarter of them seen once, and the ten largest clones take around 7.5%. This receptor was obtained from a human donor in good health. The chain joins TRBV7-2 to TRBJ2-3; weak D call: TRBD2 (6 bases). Material: blood. CDR3 region: CASSPQAGNPQDTQYF. Written as DNA, the CDR3 is TGTGCCAGCAGCCCCCAAGCGGGTAACCCCCAAGATACGCAGTATTTT.